The sequence of this T cell receptor beta chain was determined in a study of T cell responses to AZD1222 COVID-19 vaccine. Only one count was recorded for this clone. What it binds is unknown. Recipients boosted at about 4 weeks or about 12 weeks are pooled. Findings of the study overall: Donors were mostly white British, more females; clonal diversity possibly underestimated. Repertoire sampling happened only post peak T cell response.

The table came from immunoSEQ multiplex PCR; TCRdb's copy has only in-frame clones and leaves some out. The repertoire includes 150,000 to 200,000 clones, roughly 94% of them detected once, and roughly 0.98% sits in the top ten. This TCR came from an adult who received the AZD1222 COVID-19 vaccine. Sample: peripheral blood, taken 28 days after the second AZD1222 dose.

Here the CDR3 DNA reads TGTGCCAGCAGCCCGAGACTAGCGGAGAACACCGGGGAGCTGTTTTTT. Translated, it gives CASSPRLAENTGELFF. The chain recombines TRBV7-6 with TRBJ2-2; 9 nucleotides align to TRBD2. Trimming removed 5 bases from V and 1 base from J; junction bases left unmatched: 5. The CDR3 runs to 16 residues. The germline V gene encodes CDR1 SGHVS and CDR2 FNYEAQ.